Only a few counts were recorded for the clone carrying this TCR beta chain. Unique molecular identifiers were used in preparing the TCRbeta library. TCRdb recomputed calls from the PCR reads with MiXCR, one row per CDR3 protein. The repertoire has some 400,000 distinct CDR3 sequences, around 21% of them found once; the top ten carry approximately 3.9%. Trimming took 0 bases from V and 6 from J, leaving 13 bases between them. CDR1 LNHNV and CDR2 YYDKDF come from the germline V gene (reference sequence). The CDR3 length is 15 residues. The data were taken from a study of T-cell reconstitution after alpha-beta-depleted transplantation in children.

The TCR sequence derives from a human donor who donated a stem cell graft to a child with acute myeloid leukemia. The rearrangement uses TRBV15 and TRBJ2-3; tentative D call: TRBD2 (6 bases). Specimen: PBMCs from the stem cell graft donor, collected from the stem cell graft. The CDR3 loop reads CATSRDRGSADTQYF. The CDR3 nucleotides read TGTGCCACCAGCAGAGATCGGGGGAGTGCCGATACGCAGTATTTT.